These T cell receptor beta chains were read from a single sample in a study of OX40 agonist ivuxolimab in advanced cancers. The method was immunoSEQ multiplex PCR; TCRdb's version includes in-frame clones alone and lacks a portion of them. The sample yields some 20,000 clones, roughly 72% seen once. Here the sequenced sample was CD4+ or CD8+ T cells sorted from blood, taken in a trial of the OX40 agonist ivuxolimab. Every receptor here comes from an adult with an advanced solid tumor such as melanoma, head and neck, liver or kidney cancer. CDR3s include the opening cysteine and the closing phenylalanine or tryptophan. Each record gives: V gene, D gene, clone size, J gene, CDR3 protein, CDR3 DNA. The D gene is left open where the match is weak. Size is omitted from some rows. Given values are once, few, many or a class for expanded clones.

>TRBV6-1|TRBD1|NA|TRBJ2-7
CASTVFRDRAYEQYF
TGTGCCAGCACTGTATTCCGGGACAGGGCCTACGAGCAGTACTTC
>TRBV5-1|NA|NA|TRBJ1-1
CASSWSDNTEAFF
TGCGCCAGCAGCTGGTCAGATAACACTGAAGCTTTCTTT
>TRBV28|NA|NA|TRBJ2-1
CASDVSGTEQFF
TGTGCCAGCGACGTTTCCGGGACCGAGCAGTTCTTC
>TRBV27|NA|NA|TRBJ1-2
CASLKTDKGPLGGYTF
TGTGCCAGCCTTAAGACTGACAAGGGACCCCTGGGAGGCTACACCTTC
>TRBV7-2|NA|NA|TRBJ1-2
CASSFLLPRGADGYTF
TGTGCCAGCAGCTTTCTCCTACCGAGGGGGGCGGATGGCTACACCTTC
>TRBV11-2|NA|NA|TRBJ2-3
CASSLGASVRYF
TGTGCCAGCAGCTTAGGGGCAAGTGTTCGGTATTTT
>TRBV11-2|NA|NA|TRBJ2-7
CASSSLFLSEQYF
TGTGCCAGCAGCTCCCTATTCCTCAGCGAGCAGTACTTC
>TRBV30|TRBD1|NA|TRBJ2-2
CAMDRVNTGELFF
TGTGCCATGGACAGGGTAAACACCGGGGAGCTGTTTTTT
>TRBV4-1|NA|NA|TRBJ2-5
CASSPEAVVETQYF
TGCGCCAGCAGCCCCGAGGCAGTGGTGGAGACCCAGTACTTC
>TRBV9|NA|NA|TRBJ2-7
CASSVGAGVPYEQYF
TGTGCCAGCAGCGTAGGAGCAGGGGTGCCCTACGAGCAGTACTTC
>TRBV6-1|NA|NA|TRBJ2-3
CASSEHLSRDTQYF
TGTGCCAGCAGTGAACACCTTTCACGAGATACGCAGTATTTT
>TRBV19|TRBD1|NA|TRBJ2-7
CASSQEYWQGAGEQYF
TGTGCCAGTTCCCAGGAGTATTGGCAGGGGGCTGGCGAGCAGTACTTC
>TRBV6-5|TRBD2|NA|TRBJ2-3
CASSLAGGTDTQYF
TGTGCCAGCAGTCTAGCGGGGGGGACAGATACGCAGTATTTT
>TRBV9|NA|NA|TRBJ2-1
CASSPSPGRGGYNEQFF
TGTGCCAGCAGCCCTTCGCCAGGTAGGGGAGGATACAATGAGCAGTTCTTC
>TRBV7-8|TRBD1|once|TRBJ2-1
CASSPDRATYNEQFF
TGTGCCAGCAGCCCCGACAGGGCCACCTACAATGAGCAGTTCTTC
>TRBV7-9|NA|NA|TRBJ2-3
CASSSGGWAEYF
TGTGCCAGCAGCTCCGGGGGATGGGCCGAGTATTTT
>TRBV30|NA|NA|TRBJ1-1
CAWSVQQKAFF
TGTGCCTGGAGTGTCCAGCAGAAAGCTTTCTTT
>TRBV4-3|NA|NA|TRBJ2-7
CASSLQPSDRTISYEQYF
TGCGCCAGCAGCCTCCAACCCTCGGACAGGACTATTTCCTACGAGCAGTACTTC
>TRBV7-2|NA|NA|TRBJ2-7
CASSSFPAGVDPIYEQYF
TGTGCCAGCAGCTCTTTTCCCGCTGGGGTAGACCCCATCTACGAGCAGTACTTC
>TRBV19|NA|once|TRBJ2-2
CASSLIQGSGELFF
TGTGCCAGTAGTCTTATTCAGGGGTCCGGGGAGCTGTTTTTT
>TRBV5-5|NA|NA|TRBJ1-5
CASSFDPTYSNQPQHF
TGTGCCAGCAGCTTTGATCCTACATATAGCAATCAGCCCCAGCATTTT
>TRBV30|NA|NA|TRBJ2-7
CAWTPLGDINEQYF
TGTGCCTGGACGCCGTTGGGGGACATCAACGAGCAGTACTTC
>TRBV9|NA|NA|TRBJ2-1
CASSLRDSRGAEQFF
TGTGCCAGCAGCCTACGGGACTCCAGGGGAGCTGAGCAGTTCTTC